Presented here are 26 T cell receptor beta chains from one specimen sequenced in a study of cytomegalovirus exposure and HLA in healthy donors. PCR employed 60 Vbeta and 13 Jbeta primers. Sequenced by immunoSEQ multiplex PCR; TCRdb stores in-frame clones only, minus some. Counted here are some 150,000 clones, about four fifths occurring once; the ten biggest clones make up around 1.5%. The sample taken for sequencing was PBMCs. The receptors stem from a woman in her thirties or forties in good health and CMV-seronegative.

The chain joins TRBV18 to TRBJ1-1; D is uncertain. Germline V CDR1 and CDR2: KGHSH, LQKENI. This CDR3 has 17 residues. The V end was cut by 4 bases, the J end by 0 bases, with 18 bases between. For the CDR3, the DNA is TGTGCCAGCTCACAACTCCTCCTGTCGGGAATGAACACTGAAGCTTTCTTT. Translated, it gives CASSQLLLSGMNTEAFF. Together with reference TRBV18 and TRBJ1-1, the CDR3 gives the full variable domain: NAGVMQNPRHLVRRRGQEARLRCSPMKGHSHVYWYRQLPEEGLKFMVYLQKENIIDESGMPKERFSAEFPKEGPSILRIQQVVRGDSAAYFCASSQLLLSGMNTEAFFGQGTRLTVV.

The chain combines TRBV5-4 with TRBJ1-1; TRBD1 agrees at 10 bases. This CDR3 has 16 residues. CDR1 is SGHNT, CDR2 YYREEE, per germline (reference sequence). J lost 6 bases, V lost 0 bases, and 8 bases had no gene match. CDR3: CASSLDIRTGGAEAFF. The CDR3 bases are TGTGCCAGCAGCTTGGATATTCGGACAGGGGGGGCTGAAGCTTTCTTT. The full variable domain, in which reference TRBV5-4 and TRBJ1-1 provide the parts outside the CDR3, is ETGVTQSPTHLIKTRGQQVTLRCSSQSGHNTVSWYQQALGQGPQFIFQYYREEENGRGNFPPRFSGLQFPNYSSELNVNALELDDSALYLCASSLDIRTGGAEAFFGQGTRLTVV.

The rearrangement uses TRBV13 and TRBJ1-3; D call uncertain. From germline, CDR1 is PRHDT and CDR2 FYEKMQ (reference sequence). This CDR3 comprises 14 residues. Trimming stripped 2 bases from V and 4 bases from J, with 9 bases between. CDR3 sequence (DNA): TGTGCCAGCAGCTTAATGACCGGGGGAAACACCATATATTTT. Protein: CASSLMTGGNTIYF.

The gene calls are TRBV28 and TRBJ2-5; 8 bases match TRBD2. The CDR3 totals 16 residues. Germline-derived CDR1 and CDR2 are MDHEN and SYDVKM. V lost 2 bases and J lost 3; bases outside the gene matches: 8. The CDR3 nucleotides read TGTGCCAGCAGTTTAGGTAGCGGGACTTGGGAAGAGACCCAGTACTTC. This translates into CASSLGSGTWEETQYF. Filled out from reference TRBV28 and TRBJ2-5, the complete variable domain reads DVKVTQSSRYLVKRTGEKVFLECVQDMDHENMFWYRQDPGLGLRLIYFSYDVKMKEKGDIPEGYSVSREKKERFSLILESASTNQTSMYLCASSLGSGTWEETQYFGPGTRLLVL.

V and J are TRBV29-1 and TRBJ1-4, with 7 bases matching TRBD1. Germline assignment: CDR1 SQVTM and CDR2 ANQGSEA. The CDR3 sequence is 12 residues long. J gave up 7 bases and V 7 bases, and 6 bases lay outside the gene matches. For the CDR3, the DNA is TGCAGCGCCCGACAGGGACTTGAAAAACTGTTTTTT. Its protein product is CSARQGLEKLFF.

V is TRBV18 and J is TRBJ2-3; D remains ambiguous. The V end was cut by 2 bases, the J end by 4 bases, with 7 bases between. The CDR3 spans 13 residues. Per germline, CDR1 KGHSH and CDR2 LQKENI. The CDR3 DNA reads as TGTGCCAGCTCACCAGGGCTGGCAGATACGCAGTATTTT. Translating it yields CASSPGLADTQYF.

V is TRBV19 and J is TRBJ1-4; D ambiguous. Germline lookup yields CDR1 LNHDA and CDR2 SQIVND (reference sequence). This CDR3 is 17 amino acids long. V gave up 6 bases and J gave up 0 bases, with 17 bases separating them. The CDR3 coding sequence is TGTGCCAGTAGGCGACACGGGGAGGGAGCAACTAATGAAAAACTGTTTTTT. Its protein product is CASRRHGEGATNEKLFF.

This clone was counted a few times. The gene calls are TRBV6-5 and TRBJ1-6; 7 bases are a match to TRBD1. The CDR3 spans 14 residues. The V gene's germline CDR1 is MNHEY and CDR2 SVGAGI. With V trimmed by 10 bases and J by 3 bases, 6 bases remained unmatched. DNA for the CDR3: TGTGCCACCCGACAGGGCAGCTATAATTCACCCCTCCACTTT. Its translation: CATRQGSYNSPLHF.

The chain is built from TRBV18 and TRBJ1-1; D gene ambiguous. V was cut by 3 bases and J by 8 bases, with 10 bases left in between. Germline CDR1 and CDR2: KGHSH and LQKENI. This CDR3 has 12 residues. CDR3: CASSPLGGEAFF. As DNA, the CDR3 is TGTGCCAGCTCACCTTTAGGAGGAGAAGCTTTCTTT. Filled out from reference TRBV18 and TRBJ1-1, the complete variable domain reads NAGVMQNPRHLVRRRGQEARLRCSPMKGHSHVYWYRQLPEEGLKFMVYLQKENIIDESGMPKERFSAEFPKEGPSILRIQQVVRGDSAAYFCASSPLGGEAFFGQGTRLTVV.

The V call is TRBV7-9, the J call TRBJ1-1; 9 bases fit TRBD1. The CDR3 has 15 residues. CDR1 is SEHNR, CDR2 FQNEAQ, per germline (reference sequence). V was clipped by 2 bases and J by 1 base; unmatched bases: 2. This CDR3 reads CASSLPGQGNTEAFF. The DNA for the CDR3 is TGTGCCAGCAGCTTACCGGGACAGGGGAACACTGAAGCTTTCTTT.

This chain joins TRBV7-8 and TRBJ1-1; D unclear. CDR1 is SGHVS and CDR2 is FQNEAQ in the germline V gene. V lost 5 bases and J lost 5, with 6 bases in between. CDR3 size: 11 residues. DNA for the CDR3: TGTGCCAGCAGCCTAAGTACTGAAGCTTTCTTT. Translating gives CASSLSTEAFF.

This sequence joins TRBV27 and TRBJ1-6; weak D call: TRBD1 (5 bases). Deletions cut 7 bases from V and 7 bases from J, with 17 bases between. Germline values: CDR1 MNHEY, CDR2 SMNVEV (reference sequence). CDR3 size: 15 residues. The CDR3 region is CASMGQGFLNSPLHF. In nucleotides, the CDR3 is TGTGCCAGCATGGGTCAGGGTTTTTTGAATTCACCCCTCCACTTT.

This clone came up once. The V gene is TRBV7-8, the J gene TRBJ2-5; 10 nucleotides match TRBD1. The CDR3 has 15 amino acids. Germline V gene data show CDR1 as SGHVS and CDR2 as FQNEAQ. J gave up 5 bases and V 5 bases, and 8 bases lay outside the gene matches. CDR3 bases: TGTGCCAGCAGCCTCCCTCGACAGGGGGCGGAGACCCAGTACTTC. Its protein product is CASSLPRQGAETQYF.

This clone appeared a few times. V and J are TRBV5-4 and TRBJ2-2, with D possibly matching TRBD2 (5 bases). Trimming removed 2 bases from V and 3 bases from J, with 11 bases in between. CDR3 length: 15 amino acids. Looked up from germline, CDR1 is SGHNT and CDR2 is YYREEE (reference sequence). CDR3 bases: TGTGCCAGCAGCTTCCGAATGAGGGACACCGGGGAGCTGTTTTTT. Amino acids: CASSFRMRDTGELFF.

V gene TRBV19 combines with J gene TRBJ2-5; 8 bases are a match to TRBD1. Trimming took 3 bases from V and 5 from J; bases not matched to a gene: 8. CDR3 size: 15 residues. The germline V gene encodes CDR1 LNHDA and CDR2 SQIVND (reference sequence). CDR3 in amino acids: CASSISQGARETQYF. CDR3 DNA sequence: TGTGCCAGTAGTATCTCGCAGGGGGCAAGGGAGACCCAGTACTTC.

The rearrangement joins TRBV30 to TRBJ2-7; 8 bases are a match to TRBD1. The V gene end was trimmed by 2 bases and the J gene end by 6 bases; junction bases not matched to a gene: 6. There are 13 residues in the CDR3. Germline values: CDR1 GTSNPN, CDR2 SVGIG (reference sequence). This chain's CDR3 is CAWSRWTGTEQYF. Written as DNA, the CDR3 is TGTGCCTGGAGTAGGTGGACAGGGACCGAGCAGTACTTC.

This rearrangement joins TRBV4-3 to TRBJ2-1; D is undetermined. The CDR3 covers 13 residues. Trimming pared 5 bases from V and 5 bases from J, leaving 10 bases between. Germline CDR1 reads LGHNA; CDR2 reads YSLEER. CDR3 nucleotides: TGCGCCAGCAGCTCGATGTCGGACAATGAGCAGTTCTTC. Its protein product is CASSSMSDNEQFF.

This chain's CDR3 is CASSQDFSANTGELFF. Here the CDR3 DNA reads TGCGCCAGCAGCCAAGATTTTTCAGCGAACACCGGGGAGCTGTTTTTT. V gene TRBV4-3 combines with J gene TRBJ2-2; no reliable D call. The CDR3 consists of 16 residues. The germline V gene has CDR1 LGHNA and CDR2 YSLEER. The V end was cut by 0 bases, the J end by 0 bases, with 8 bases between.

The gene calls are TRBV5-6 and TRBJ1-2; a possible D gene is TRBD1 (6 bases). The CDR3 consists of 11 residues. Germline CDR1 is SGHDT and CDR2 is YYEEEE. Trimming pared 4 bases from V and 7 bases from J, leaving 8 bases between. The chain's CDR3 is CASSGGRGYTF. DNA for the CDR3: TGTGCCAGCAGCGGGGGCCGTGGCTACACCTTC.

Details on this clone: The sample has other DNA sequences that encode this CDR3 too. The chain uses TRBV6-5 and TRBJ1-2, with D tentatively TRBD1 (5 bases). The CDR3 covers 13 residues. The V end was cut by 6 bases, the J end by 1 base, with 9 bases between. From germline, CDR1 is MNHEY and CDR2 SVGAGI. CDR3 sequence reads: CASRRDSNYGYTF. The DNA for the CDR3 is TGTGCCAGCAGACGCGACAGTAACTATGGCTACACCTTC.

The CDR3 loop is CASGANPAGELFF. The CDR3 region has the DNA TGTGCCAGCGGGGCGAACCCGGCCGGGGAGCTGTTTTTT. The chain has TRBV2 and TRBJ2-2, with D possibly matching TRBD1 (5 bases). The CDR3 extends over 13 amino acids. Germline V CDR1 and CDR2: SNHLY, FYNNEI. The V end lost 8 bases, the J end lost 6 bases, and 13 bases lay between the germline ends.

By proportion, this clone is medium-sized. The chain combines TRBV2 with TRBJ2-7; D is perhaps TRBD2 (7 bases). Germline assignment: CDR1 SNHLY and CDR2 FYNNEI. Between the trimmed V and J ends, which lost 3 bases and 4 bases, there was a span of 13 bases. The CDR3 spans 14 residues. CDR3 loop: CASSEGGAVYEQYF. The CDR3 DNA is TGTGCCAGCAGTGAGGGGGGGGCAGTGTACGAGCAGTACTTC. The full variable domain, with the rest looked up from reference TRBV2 and TRBJ2-7, is EPEVTQTPSHQVTQMGQEVILRCVPISNHLYFYWYRQILGQKVEFLVSFYNNEISEKSEIFDDQFSVERPDGSNFTLKIRSTKLEDSAMYFCASSEGGAVYEQYFGPGTRLTVT.

The chain has TRBV5-8 and TRBJ2-3; TRBD1 matches at 9 bases. The CDR3 is 17 amino acids. V lost 4 bases to trimming and J lost 4 bases; unmatched junction nucleotides: 13. CDR1 is SGHTS and CDR2 is YDEGEE in the germline V gene. In nucleotides, the CDR3 is TGTGCCAGCAGCCCCGGACTTGGGACAGGGAACGCAGATACGCAGTATTTT. This encodes CASSPGLGTGNADTQYF. The variable domain in full, completed from reference TRBV5-8 and TRBJ2-3, reads EAGVTQSPTHLIKTRGQQATLRCSPISGHTSVYWYQQALGLGLQFLLWYDEGEERNRGNFPPRFSGRQFPNYSSELNVNALELEDSALYLCASSPGLGTGNADTQYFGPGTRLTVL.

The chain recombines TRBV13 with TRBJ1-1; D unresolved. The CDR3 sequence is 13 residues long. Trimming pared 5 bases from V and 6 bases from J, leaving 13 bases between. The germline V gene encodes CDR1 PRHDT and CDR2 FYEKMQ (reference sequence). The CDR3 spells CASSPEQRSEAFF. CDR3 DNA sequence: TGTGCCAGCAGCCCAGAACAGCGGTCTGAAGCTTTCTTT.

J is TRBJ1-5 and V is TRBV10-3; 10 positions match TRBD1. This CDR3 comprises 15 residues. Germline CDR1 ENHRY, CDR2 SYGVKD. The V segment lost 10 bases and the J segment 5 bases; nucleotides outside the gene matches: 11. DNA of the CDR3: TGTGCCACCAACGACGACAGGGGGCATTATCAGCCCCAGCATTTT. As protein: CATNDDRGHYQPQHF.

V gene TRBV6-6 combines with J gene TRBJ2-2; 8 bases agree with TRBD1. The V and J ends lost 8 bases and 1 base, in that order; junction bases with no gene match: 6. The CDR3 sequence is 15 residues long. CDR1 is MNHNY, CDR2 SVGAGI, per germline (reference sequence). The CDR3 protein is CASGQGMENTGELFF. CDR3 DNA: TGTGCCAGCGGACAGGGCATGGAGAACACCGGGGAGCTGTTTTTT.